These 30 T cell receptor beta chains came from one sample sequenced in a study of blood T cells in healthy people across ages. Sample-barcoded 5' priming and a J-beta primer mix drove a second PCR of about 7 to 11 cycles. TCRdb passed the 5' RACE reads through MiXCR, listing each CDR3 protein once. The sample holds 540,000 or so distinct CDR3 sequences, nearly 25% seen once. This same sample was also taken into another study, of T cells of mothers and their children.

The material sequenced was blood. The receptors were sampled from a boy under 18 in good health.

The rearrangement links TRBV20-1 to TRBJ1-3; D not certain. Trimming shortened V by 0 bases and J by 0 bases, and 9 bases separated the two germline ends. CDR3 length: 15 residues. Germline CDR1 and CDR2: DFQATT and SNEGSKA (reference sequence). The CDR3 nucleotides are TGCAGTGCTAGAGATTGGAAGGGCTCTGGAAACACCATATATTTT. Protein: CSARDWKGSGNTIYF.

The chain is built from TRBV5-1 and TRBJ2-5, with 10 bases lining up with TRBD1. TRBJ2-1 explains the end of the DNA better; the J call may be wrong. The CDR3 has 16 residues. Germline V lookup: CDR1 SGHRS, CDR2 YFSETQ. This CDR3 is CASSPTGGEGPNEQFF. The CDR3 DNA reads TGCGCCAGCAGCCCGACAGGGGGCGAAGGGCCGAATGAGCAGTTCTTC.

In this sample, this clonotype turned up many times. The V gene is TRBV7-2, the J gene TRBJ2-3; 15 positions agree with TRBD2. CDR1 SGHTA and CDR2 FQGNSA come from the germline V gene. V lost 2 bases, J lost 5 bases, and 11 bases stayed unmatched. This CDR3 comprises 19 residues. The CDR3 spells CASSLYRTSGGAAIDTQYF. The CDR3, as DNA: TGTGCCAGCAGCTTATATCGGACTAGCGGGGGGGCCGCTATAGATACGCAGTATTTT.

This clonotype was counted ten times or more. The V call is TRBV2, the J call TRBJ2-7; 8 bases align to TRBD1. This CDR3 spans 15 amino acids. V was clipped by 4 bases and J by 0 bases; unmatched bases: 5. Germline-derived CDR1 and CDR2 are SNHLY and FYNNEI. CDR3 DNA sequence: TGTGCCAGCAGTGTCTCCGACAGGGGCTCCTACGAGCAGTACTTC. Protein: CASSVSDRGSYEQYF.

J is TRBJ2-5 and V is TRBV20-1; 7 positions match TRBD2. V gave up 2 bases and J gave up 5 bases; unmatched junction bases: 14. CDR1 is DFQATT and CDR2 is SNEGSKA in the germline V gene (reference sequence). The CDR3 covers 16 residues. The DNA for the CDR3 is TGCAGTGCTAGATCGACTAGCCGGATTCCCCTTGAGACCCAGTACTTC. It translates to CSARSTSRIPLETQYF.

This clonotype was detected many times. The chain employs TRBV4-3 and TRBJ2-5, with TRBD1 as a possible D gene (5 bases). V lost 1 base, J lost 2 bases, and 11 bases lay in between. In germline, CDR1 is LGHNA, CDR2 YSLEER. This CDR3 comprises 15 residues. The CDR3 DNA reads as TGCGCCAGCAGCCAAGTCGGCAGGGCACAAGAGACCCAGTACTTC. This encodes CASSQVGRAQETQYF.

This clonotype was seen more than once but under ten times. The J gene is TRBJ2-5, the V gene TRBV2; the D gene is possibly TRBD1 (5 bases). This CDR3 has 13 residues. CDR1 and CDR2 from the germline V gene are SNHLY and FYNNEI. V lost 6 bases and J 7 bases, leaving 15 bases between the germline ends. The CDR3 reads CASRAGPSGTQYF. The DNA of the CDR3 is TGTGCCAGCAGGGCAGGGCCCTCCGGGACCCAGTACTTC.

This clonotype has only one observation. This chain uses TRBV20-1 with TRBJ2-6; tentatively, D is TRBD1 (6 bases). V was trimmed by 6 bases and J by 12 bases, leaving 18 bases between them. CDR1 DFQATT and CDR2 SNEGSKA come from the germline V gene (reference sequence). This CDR3 comprises 13 residues. As DNA, the CDR3 is TGCAGTGCGCGACGGGACAACGGTCCCGTCCTGACTTTC. Translating gives CSARRDNGPVLTF.

This clonotype was recorded a few times. The chain recombines TRBV6-2 or TRBV6-3 with TRBJ1-5; the D is unclear. Deletions cut 1 base from V and 0 bases from J, with 7 bases between. Germline V lookup: CDR1 MNHEY, CDR2 SVGEGT. The CDR3 spans 15 residues. In nucleotides, the CDR3 is TGTGCCAGCAGTTACTTTGGGAATAGCAATCAGCCCCAGCATTTT. Residues: CASSYFGNSNQPQHF.

This chain uses TRBV14 with TRBJ1-2; D possibly corresponds to TRBD1 (5 bases). CDR1 is SGHDN and CDR2 is FVKESK in the germline V gene. The CDR3 sequence is 14 residues long. Trimming pared 1 base from V and 3 bases from J, leaving 9 bases between. CDR3 in DNA: TGTGCCAGCAGCCAAGCAGGGTTCGACTATGGCTACACCTTC. The encoded protein is CASSQAGFDYGYTF.

The table lists this clonotype with a few counts. The genes are TRBV4-3 and TRBJ2-4; possible D gene TRBD1, 5 bases. Trimming shortened V by 1 base and J by 0 bases, and 10 bases separated the two germline ends. Germline V gives CDR1 LGHNA, CDR2 YSLEER. The CDR3 sequence is 16 residues long. CDR3 in amino acids: CASSQGQRLAKNIQYF. The DNA for the CDR3 is TGCGCCAGCAGCCAAGGACAGAGACTAGCCAAAAACATTCAGTACTTC.

V and J are TRBV6-6 and TRBJ1-1; perhaps TRBD1 as D (5 bases). V was clipped by 6 bases and J by 3 bases, with 17 bases between them. CDR1 and CDR2 from the germline V gene are MNHNY and SVGAGI (reference sequence). The CDR3 is made up of 15 amino acids. The CDR3 region has the DNA TGTGCCAGCAGCAATTCCAGGGATTACTACACTGAAGCTTTCTTT. It is translated as CASSNSRDYYTEAFF.

The V gene is TRBV5-6, the J gene TRBJ2-2; 10 bases fit TRBD2. The CDR3 extends over 15 amino acids. V was pared by 4 bases and J by 4 bases, with 4 bases of the junction left unmatched. CDR1 is SGHDT, CDR2 YYEEEE, per germline. In DNA, the CDR3 is TGTGCCAGCAGCCCCAGCGGGAGGGTCACCGGGGAGCTGTTTTTT. As protein: CASSPSGRVTGELFF.

This clonotype has a handful of counts. This rearrangement joins TRBV14 to TRBJ1-6; a weak D match, TRBD1 (5 bases). The CDR3 length is 16 residues. CDR1 is SGHDN, CDR2 FVKESK, per germline. Trimming cost V 2 bases and J 9 bases, with 17 bases left between them. This CDR3 is CASSQMGGTFPSPLHF. For the CDR3, the DNA is TGTGCCAGCAGCCAAATGGGAGGGACCTTCCCTTCACCCCTCCACTTT.

This chain uses TRBV15 with TRBJ1-2; D is ambiguous. In germline, CDR1 is LNHNV, CDR2 YYDKDF (reference sequence). V was trimmed by 0 bases and J by 6 bases, leaving 5 bases between them. The CDR3 is made up of 12 amino acids. In nucleotides, the CDR3 is TGTGCCACCAGCAGAGATAGGCATGGCTACACCTTC. As protein: CATSRDRHGYTF.

The J gene is TRBJ2-1, the V gene TRBV28, with D unclear. This CDR3 contains 13 residues. Germline-derived CDR1 and CDR2 are MDHEN and SYDVKM. Trimming took off 4 bases at V and 7 bases at J, with 11 bases between the two ends. CDR3 amino acids: CASSWRATNEQFF. The CDR3, as DNA: TGTGCCAGCAGTTGGCGAGCGACGAATGAGCAGTTCTTC. The whole variable domain, remainder taken from reference TRBV28 and TRBJ2-1, is DVKVTQSSRYLVKRTGEKVFLECVQDMDHENMFWYRQDPGLGLRLIYFSYDVKMKEKGDIPEGYSVSREKKERFSLILESASTNQTSMYLCASSWRATNEQFFGPGTRLTVL.

The J gene is TRBJ2-1, the V gene TRBV9; perhaps D is TRBD1 or TRBD2 (5 bases each). CDR3 size: 13 residues. The germline V gene has CDR1 SGDLS and CDR2 YYNGEE. Trimming removed 5 bases at V and 1 base at J, with 7 bases between. In DNA form, the CDR3 reads TGTGCCAGCAGTGAGGGGTCCTACAATGAGCAGTTCTTC. As protein: CASSEGSYNEQFF.

The V and J genes are TRBV12-3 or TRBV12-4 and TRBJ2-7; 7 bases are shared with TRBD2. CDR3 length: 14 residues. The trim removed 5 bases at V and 3 bases at J, leaving 7 bases unmatched. CDR3 in DNA: TGTGCCAGCAGTCCCGGACTAGTCGGCTACGAGCAGTACTTC. Amino acids: CASSPGLVGYEQYF.

In this sample, this clonotype turned up once. The chain recombines TRBV21-1 with TRBJ2-7; TRBD1, the table's D call, was not compared with the DNA. TRBV21-1 is a documented pseudogene. This CDR3 contains 15 residues. Written as DNA, the CDR3 is TGTGCCAGCAGGCCGTACAGGGTTGGGACCTACGAGCAGTACTTC. The encoded protein is CASRPYRVGTYEQYF.

This clonotype was recorded a few times. The rearrangement uses TRBV9 and TRBJ2-7, with D perhaps TRBD2 (6 bases). The ends were cut back, 4 bases at V and 3 bases at J, with 17 bases in the middle. Per the germline V gene, CDR1 is SGDLS and CDR2 is YYNGEE. The CDR3 spans 15 residues. In nucleotides, the CDR3 is TGTGCCAGCAGCCCTTCGGGACCCGGGGGCTACGAGCAGTACTTC. Translation: CASSPSGPGGYEQYF.

This clonotype was seen only a few times. The chain combines TRBV7-9 with TRBJ2-7, with 7 bases fitting TRBD1. The CDR3 runs to 14 residues. The junction had 14 bases not matched to a gene; V was cut back by 5 bases and J by 10 bases. The germline V gene encodes CDR1 SEHNR and CDR2 FQNEAQ (reference sequence). The CDR3 DNA reads as TGTGCCAGCAGCACCGGGACAGTTGGTCTCGTTCAGTACTTC. It translates to CASSTGTVGLVQYF.

This clonotype was seen more than once but under ten times. The rearrangement uses TRBV9 and TRBJ2-3; 7 bases map to TRBD2. The length of the CDR3 is 15 residues. Germline assignment: CDR1 SGDLS and CDR2 YYNGEE. After removal of 3 bases from V and 1 base from J, the junction contained 5 bases not matched to a gene. CDR3 coding DNA: TGTGCCAGCAGCGCGAGCGGGGACCGCACAGATACGCAGTATTTT. It yields the protein CASSASGDRTDTQYF.

The V gene is TRBV6-5, the J gene TRBJ1-1; TRBD1 matches at 8 bases. V shed 8 bases, J shed 7 bases, and the junction held 9 bases outside the gene matches. CDR3 size: 13 residues. Germline V gene data show CDR1 as MNHEY and CDR2 as SVGAGI. CDR3 loop: CASSDRGRGEAFF. As DNA, the CDR3 is TGTGCCAGCTCTGACAGGGGAAGAGGTGAAGCTTTCTTT.

The V gene is TRBV7-9, the J gene TRBJ2-1; 9 nucleotides align to TRBD2. Per the germline V gene, CDR1 is SEHNR and CDR2 is FQNEAQ (reference sequence). Trimming at V came to 3 bases and at J to 8 bases, leaving 8 bases not matched to a gene. The CDR3 has 15 amino acids. CDR3 DNA: TGTGCCAGCAGCTTCGGAGCGGGAGGTGGGGATGAGCAGTTCTTC. Translation: CASSFGAGGGDEQFF.

This clonotype was seen ten or more times. This chain links TRBV6-2 or TRBV6-3 with TRBJ2-7; possibly TRBD2 for D (6 bases). With 2 bases removed from V and 5 bases from J, the gap between germline ends came to 10 bases. Germline CDR1 is MNHEY and CDR2 is SVGEGT. The CDR3 runs to 13 residues. CDR3 in amino acids: CASSYRENHEQYF. The CDR3 region has the DNA TGTGCCAGCAGTTACCGGGAGAACCACGAGCAGTACTTC.

The chain recombines TRBV29-1 with TRBJ2-3; a possible D gene is TRBD1 (5 bases). The length of the CDR3 is 13 residues. The germline V and J ends were trimmed by 4 bases and 4 bases, with 12 bases remaining between them. From germline, CDR1 is SQVTM and CDR2 ANQGSEA. CDR3 in amino acids: CSVVRLGADTQYF. The CDR3 nucleotides are TGCAGCGTTGTTCGGTTAGGGGCAGATACGCAGTATTTT.

This rearrangement joins TRBV6-1 to TRBJ2-5, with D tentatively TRBD1 (7 bases). With the DNA end fitting TRBJ2-7 better, the J assignment may be wrong. The CDR3 length is 17 residues. Germline assignment: CDR1 MNHNS and CDR2 SASEGT. The CDR3 DNA is TGTGCCAGCAGCCCTGGCCGGGGGTCAGGGACAGTCCACGAGCAGTACTTC. This sequence encodes CASSPGRGSGTVHEQYF.

This clonotype appeared a few times. This chain joins TRBV7-8 and TRBJ2-5, with a possible D match to TRBD1 (6 bases). TRBJ2-1 matches the DNA end more closely, so the J call is doubtful. The CDR3 runs to 17 residues. Germline V CDR1 and CDR2: SGHVS, FQNEAQ. The CDR3 is CASSRSLGWDTVNEQFF. The CDR3 DNA reads as TGTGCCAGCAGCCGATCTTTAGGGTGGGACACGGTCAATGAGCAGTTCTTC.

The chain is built from TRBV29-1 and TRBJ2-5; TRBD1 matches 10 bases. The DNA end lines up better with TRBJ2-7; the J call may be wrong. Per the germline V gene, CDR1 is SQVTM and CDR2 is ANQGSEA. This CDR3 has 13 residues. DNA of the CDR3: TGCAGCGTTGTAAGAGACAGGGGGCACGAGCAGTACTTC. It translates to CSVVRDRGHEQYF.

This clonotype occurred many times. The chain recombines TRBV29-1 with TRBJ2-1; D unclear. V was pared by 1 base and J by 2 bases, with 6 bases between. Looked up from germline, CDR1 is SQVTM and CDR2 is ANQGSEA. The length of the CDR3 is 13 residues. The CDR3 reads CSVEAAPYNEQFF. The CDR3, as DNA: TGCAGCGTTGAAGCGGCCCCCTACAATGAGCAGTTCTTC.